The 11 T cell receptor beta chains given below trace back to one sample, sequenced in a study of blood T cell repertoires in COVID-19. Repertoires were generated with immunoSEQ multiplex PCR, while TCRdb's copy carries only in-frame clones and drops some. The sample has tens of thousands of clones; around 90% are singletons. Sequenced material: peripheral blood. Source of these receptors: a man aged 35 to 55 with acute or convalescent COVID-19.

A few counts support this clone. The CDR3 DNA reads as TGTGCCAGCAGCTTGGGCGGAGGCACAGATACGCAGTATTTT. Its translation is CASSLGGGTDTQYF. The chain uses TRBV5-4 and TRBJ2-3; no definite D call. The CDR3 is 14 amino acids. The germline V gene encodes CDR1 SGHNT and CDR2 YYREEE (reference sequence). Trimming pared 0 bases from V and 1 base from J, leaving 6 bases between.

The CDR3 here is CASSLDYENGNTIYF. Here the CDR3 DNA reads TGTGCCAGCAGCTTAGACTATGAAAATGGAAACACCATATATTTT. The genes are TRBV11-2 and TRBJ1-3; no definite D call. The germline V gene encodes CDR1 SGHAT and CDR2 FQNNGV. The CDR3 contains 15 residues. Trimming pared 0 bases from V and 3 bases from J, leaving 9 bases between.

The V call is TRBV5-1, the J call TRBJ1-1; maybe TRBD1 (5 bases). This CDR3 region has 14 residues. V shed 0 bases and J shed 4 bases, with 10 bases lying between them. Germline loops: CDR1 SGHRS, CDR2 YFSETQ. CDR3 region: CASSLGGSFTEAFF. The CDR3 bases are TGCGCCAGCAGCTTGGGGGGCAGCTTCACTGAAGCTTTCTTT. The variable domain in full, completed from reference TRBV5-1 and TRBJ1-1, reads KAGVTQTPRYLIKTRGQQVTLSCSPISGHRSVSWYQQTPGQGLQFLFEYFSETQRNKGNFPGRFSGRQFSNSRSEMNVSTLELGDSALYLCASSLGGSFTEAFFGQGTRLTVV.

The chain couples TRBV7-3 to TRBJ1-1; TRBD1 agrees at 8 bases. J was trimmed by 4 bases and V by 5 bases; bases with no gene match: 9. The germline gives CDR1 SGHTA, CDR2 FQGTGA. The length of the CDR3 is 15 residues. The CDR3 nucleotides read TGTGCCAGCAGCCGCCAGGGGGCTGGAAGCACTGAAGCTTTCTTT. Its protein product is CASSRQGAGSTEAFF.

This chain links TRBV6-2 or TRBV6-3 with TRBJ1-6; 7 bases are a match to TRBD1. Germline assignment: CDR1 MNHEY and CDR2 SVGEGT. The CDR3 extends over 12 amino acids. V lost 5 bases, J lost 14 bases, and 6 bases stayed unmatched. The CDR3 nucleotides read TGTGCCAGCAGTAGACAGGGAAGGGCCCTCCACTTT. It codes for CASSRQGRALHF.

The chain carries TRBV19 and TRBJ2-3, with 8 positions matching TRBD2. The CDR3 length is 15 residues. Germline V CDR1 and CDR2: LNHDA, SQIVND (reference sequence). Losses at the gene ends were 7 bases for V and 3 bases for J; bases not matched to a gene: 9. The CDR3 nucleotides read TGTGCCAGTAAGCGCCAGCGGGGGTTGACAGATACGCAGTATTTT. This gives the protein CASKRQRGLTDTQYF. The full variable domain, with the rest looked up from reference TRBV19 and TRBJ2-3, is DGGITQSPKYLFRKEGQNVTLSCEQNLNHDAMYWYRQDPGQGLRLIYYSQIVNDFQKGDIAEGYSVSREKKESFPLTVTSAQKNPTAFYLCASKRQRGLTDTQYFGPGTRLTVL.

This sequence joins TRBV30 and TRBJ1-2, with D maybe TRBD1 (5 bases). Trimming removed 4 bases from V and 5 bases from J, with 11 bases in between. The germline CDR1 and CDR2 sequences are GTSNPN and SVGIG (reference sequence). The CDR3 is 12 residues long. CDR3 DNA: TGTGCCTGGAAGGGGAACGTATATGGCTACACCTTC. Amino acids: CAWKGNVYGYTF.

V usage is TRBV6-1 and J usage is TRBJ2-7, with a possible D match to TRBD1 (6 bases). V lost 1 base and J 4 bases, leaving 17 bases between the germline ends. The germline gives CDR1 MNHNS, CDR2 SASEGT. This CDR3 contains 16 residues. CDR3 in DNA: TGTGCCAGCAGTGAAGATCAGGGGCCGGTCGGTTACGAGCAGTACTTC. Its translation is CASSEDQGPVGYEQYF.

The chain combines TRBV10-3 with TRBJ2-1, with 11 bases aligning to TRBD2. Germline values: CDR1 ENHRY, CDR2 SYGVKD. The V and J ends lost 6 bases and 9 bases, in that order; junction bases with no gene match: 1. The CDR3 runs to 12 residues. The CDR3 DNA is TGTGCCATCAGGGGGACTAGCGGTGAGCAGTTCTTC. Translation: CAIRGTSGEQFF.

V usage is TRBV30 and J usage is TRBJ1-6; 7 nucleotides agree with TRBD1. The CDR3 is made up of 14 amino acids. Germline CDR1 and CDR2: GTSNPN and SVGIG (reference sequence). Trimming cost V 4 bases and J 5 bases; bases outside gene matches: 5. DNA for the CDR3: TGTGCCTGGACAGGGGGGACGAATAATTCACCCCTCCACTTT. Residues: CAWTGGTNNSPLHF.

This clone was seen just once. The chain has TRBV19 and TRBJ2-1, with 9 bases lining up with TRBD2. CDR1 is LNHDA, CDR2 SQIVND, per germline (reference sequence). CDR3 length: 18 amino acids. V trimming: 2 bases; J trimming: 8 bases; junction bases outside the gene matches: 16. Here the CDR3 reads CASSIRAGGTGVLDEQFF. The CDR3 DNA is TGTGCCAGTAGTATAAGAGCGGGAGGTACCGGGGTGTTGGATGAGCAGTTCTTC.